The T cell receptor beta chain under discussion was sequenced for a study of T cell repertoires in cytomegalovirus infection. Study background: Researchers turned to recently identified HLA-C-restricted CMV epitopes as well as well-studied HLA-B-restricted ones. It was the public TCR beta signatures that indicated both CMV infection and matching HLA type.

This clonotype appeared once. Its cognate antigen is unknown. General study findings and limits: People with CMV and the relevant HLA were identified by cumulative public TCR beta family frequency. HLA-C-restricted CMV-specific TCR beta clonotypes prevailed in the ex vivo response.

V shed 5 bases and J 6 bases; nucleotides not matched to a gene: 8. CDR3 length: 15 amino acids. Germline lookup yields CDR1 LNHNV and CDR2 YYDKDF (reference sequence). TCRdb re-called the reads with MiXCR, one entry per CDR3 protein. The table includes approximately 730,000 distinct CDR3 sequences, around a third detected once. The V call is TRBV15, the J call TRBJ2-2; 8 bases match TRBD2. The receptor's source is a human donor in good health (CMV status not recorded). Some clones in this sample may be carry-over from other donors' samples. Sequencing was performed on cultured PBMCs, taken from culture after CMV antigen stimulation. CDR3 sequence reads: CATSPGGSVPGELFF. DNA of the CDR3: TGTGCCACCAGCCCGGGGGGGTCGGTCCCCGGGGAGCTGTTTTTT.